Below, one T cell receptor (beta chain) is given with its context. These data come from a study of T cells in Graves' hyperthyroidism and ophthalmopathy. RNA transcripts provided the source from which TCR beta CDR3 regions were amplified. HTBI primers were used for first-round RT-PCR of the TCR CDR3. One entry per CDR3 protein, called by TCRdb with MiXCR from the multiplex PCR reads. The sample has roughly 500,000 distinct CDR3 sequences; under 60% are singletons. V lost 3 bases to trimming and J lost 2 bases, with 10 bases between them. Germline V gene lookup returns CDR1 SNHLY and CDR2 FYNNEI. The CDR3 totals 14 residues.

This TCR was recovered from an adult woman with Graves' disease, either hyperthyroidism or ophthalmopathy (not recorded which). This sequence joins TRBV2 and TRBJ2-5; D remains ambiguous. Sequencing input: peripheral blood or thyroid tissue (not recorded which). The CDR3 loop is CASSEGRKQETQYF. The CDR3 DNA sequence: TGTGCCAGCAGTGAGGGCAGAAAGCAAGAGACCCAGTACTTC.